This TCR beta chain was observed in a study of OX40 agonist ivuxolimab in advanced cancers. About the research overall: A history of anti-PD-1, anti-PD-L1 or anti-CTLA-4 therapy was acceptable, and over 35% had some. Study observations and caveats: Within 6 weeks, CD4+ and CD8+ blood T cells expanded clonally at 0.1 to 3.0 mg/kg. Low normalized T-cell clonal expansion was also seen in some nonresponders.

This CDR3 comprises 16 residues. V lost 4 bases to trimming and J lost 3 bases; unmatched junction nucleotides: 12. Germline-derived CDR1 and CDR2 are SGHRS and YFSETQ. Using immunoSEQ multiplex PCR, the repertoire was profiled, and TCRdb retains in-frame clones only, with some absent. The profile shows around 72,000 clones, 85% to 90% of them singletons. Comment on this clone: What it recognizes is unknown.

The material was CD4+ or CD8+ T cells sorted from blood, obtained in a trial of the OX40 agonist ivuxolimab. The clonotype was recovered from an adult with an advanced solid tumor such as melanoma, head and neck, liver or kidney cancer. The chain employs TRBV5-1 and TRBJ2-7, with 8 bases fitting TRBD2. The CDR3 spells CASSPSRGTSVYEQYF. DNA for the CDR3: TGCGCCAGCAGCCCGTCAAGGGGGACTAGTGTCTACGAGCAGTACTTC.